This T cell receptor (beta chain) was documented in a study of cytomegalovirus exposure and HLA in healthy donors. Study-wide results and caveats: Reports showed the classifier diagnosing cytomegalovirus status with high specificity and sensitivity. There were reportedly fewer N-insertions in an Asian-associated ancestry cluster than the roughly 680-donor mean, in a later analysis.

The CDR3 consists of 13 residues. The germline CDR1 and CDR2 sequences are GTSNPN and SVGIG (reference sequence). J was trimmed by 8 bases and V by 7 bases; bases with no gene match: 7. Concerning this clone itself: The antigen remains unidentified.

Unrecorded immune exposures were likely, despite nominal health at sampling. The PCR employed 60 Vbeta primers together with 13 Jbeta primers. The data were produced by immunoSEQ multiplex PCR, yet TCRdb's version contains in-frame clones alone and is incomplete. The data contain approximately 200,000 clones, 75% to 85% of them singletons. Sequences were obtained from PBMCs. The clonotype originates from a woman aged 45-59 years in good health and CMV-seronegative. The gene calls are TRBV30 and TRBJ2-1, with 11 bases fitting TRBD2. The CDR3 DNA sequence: TGTGCCTTGGTGACTAGCGGGAAAGATGAGCAGTTCTTC. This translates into CALVTSGKDEQFF.